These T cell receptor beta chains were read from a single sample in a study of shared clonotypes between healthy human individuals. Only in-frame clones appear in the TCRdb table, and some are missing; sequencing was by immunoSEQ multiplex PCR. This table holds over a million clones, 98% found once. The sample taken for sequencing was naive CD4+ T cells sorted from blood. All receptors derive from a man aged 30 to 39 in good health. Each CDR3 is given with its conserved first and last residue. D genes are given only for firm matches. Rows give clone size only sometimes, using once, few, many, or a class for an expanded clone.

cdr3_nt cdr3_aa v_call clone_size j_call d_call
TGTGCCAGCAGCTTCACAGGGGGCGCCCCAGATACGCAGTATTTT CASSFTGGAPDTQYF TRBV13 . TRBJ2-3 TRBD1
TGCAGCGTTGAGGGACAGAACAATCAGCCCCAGCATTTT CSVEGQNNQPQHF TRBV29-1 . TRBJ1-5 TRBD1
TGTGCCAGCAGCTTGGACGGTAACTATGGCTACACCTTC CASSLDGNYGYTF TRBV5-4 . TRBJ1-2 .
TGTGCCAGCAGCTTTAATTTTGGGGCGGAGACCCAGTACTTC CASSFNFGAETQYF TRBV7-2 . TRBJ2-5 .
TGTGCCAGCAGTCAACAGGGGTCCGGCTACACCTTC CASSQQGSGYTF TRBV2 . TRBJ1-2 TRBD1
TGTGCCAGCAGCTTGCCGGGACTAGCGGGAGGTGTCGGGGAGCTGTTTTTT CASSLPGLAGGVGELFF TRBV5-4 . TRBJ2-2 TRBD2
TGTGCCAGCAGCTTCCCCGGACAGGGGAGCTACGAGCAGTACTTC CASSFPGQGSYEQYF TRBV5-4 . TRBJ2-7 TRBD1
TGTGCCAGCAGCTTAGTCCGGACCTACGAGCAGTACTTC CASSLVRTYEQYF TRBV7-2 once TRBJ2-7 .
TGTGCCAGCAGCGCATCTTGGACAGATACGCAGTATTTT CASSASWTDTQYF TRBV7-2 . TRBJ2-3 .
TGCAGCGTTGCCGGCAGGGATGGAAATCAGCCCCAGCATTTT CSVAGRDGNQPQHF TRBV29-1 . TRBJ1-5 .
TGTGCCAGCAGCGTAGGACAGGGGACTAATGAAAAACTGTTTTTT CASSVGQGTNEKLFF TRBV9 . TRBJ1-4 TRBD1
TGTGCCAGCTCACCCACCTCAGGGAACTCTGGAAACACCATATATTTT CASSPTSGNSGNTIYF TRBV18 . TRBJ1-3 .
TGTGCCACCAGCGGAGACCTGGACCTGAACACCGGGGAGCTGTTTTTT CATSGDLDLNTGELFF TRBV15 . TRBJ2-2 .
TGTGCCAGTAGCCAGGGGGCGCGTTATGGCTACACCTTC CASSQGARYGYTF TRBV19 . TRBJ1-2 TRBD1
TGTGCCAGTAGTATAGGAAACAGGGGATTGGCCTATGGCTACACCTTC CASSIGNRGLAYGYTF TRBV19 . TRBJ1-2 TRBD1
TGTGCCAGCAGCGGACAGGACGAGCAGTACTTC CASSGQDEQYF TRBV28 . TRBJ2-7 TRBD1
TGTGCCAGCAGCCAGGGACTAGCGTGGGATGAGCAGTTCTTC CASSQGLAWDEQFF TRBV6-5 . TRBJ2-1 TRBD2
TGTGCCAGCTCACCCGCCGGAAACACCATATATTTT CASSPAGNTIYF TRBV18 once TRBJ1-3 .
TGTGCCAGCAGCTTAGCCGGCAATGAAAAACTGTTTTTT CASSLAGNEKLFF TRBV7-9 . TRBJ1-4 .
TGTGCCAGTAGTATCATGGGGAATGTAGGCAATCAGCCCCAGCATTTT CASSIMGNVGNQPQHF TRBV19 . TRBJ1-5 .
TGTGCCAGCAGCCAAACGGGACAGGACGAAATAGGATATGGCTACACCTTC CASSQTGQDEIGYGYTF TRBV4-2 . TRBJ1-2 TRBD1
TGTGCCAGTAGTATTCAGGGGAGCTATGGCTACACCTTC CASSIQGSYGYTF TRBV19 once TRBJ1-2 .
TGTGCCAGCAGTGTGCGTCGCACAGATACGCAGTATTTT CASSVRRTDTQYF TRBV2 . TRBJ2-3 .
TGTGCCAGTAGTATTGGACTAGCGGGTTTGAACACCGGGGAGCTGTTTTTT CASSIGLAGLNTGELFF TRBV19 . TRBJ2-2 TRBD2
TGTGCCAGCAGCTTAAGGGGGCGGGACGAGCAGTACTTC CASSLRGRDEQYF TRBV7-8 . TRBJ2-7 TRBD1
TGTGCCCTACGCCAGGAGGACAGGGTTGCCGGGGAGCTGTTTTTT CALRQEDRVAGELFF TRBV10-3 . TRBJ2-2 TRBD1
TGTGCCAGCAGCTTAACCCACGGGTACTCCTACAATGAGCAGTTCTTC CASSLTHGYSYNEQFF TRBV7-3 . TRBJ2-1 .
TGTGCCACCAGCAGAGAAGCCGGGACAGCCTACGAGCAGTACTTC CATSREAGTAYEQYF TRBV15 . TRBJ2-7 TRBD1
TGTGCCAGCAGTACTGGGGCCAACGTCCTGACTTTC CASSTGANVLTF TRBV7-6 . TRBJ2-6 .
TGTGCTAGCAGCTCCCCGGGAGGGACCCCGTCCTACGAGCAGTACTTC CASSSPGGTPSYEQYF TRBV28 . TRBJ2-7 TRBD2
TGCGCCAGCAGCTTGGGGCGGAGCTCCTACAATGAGCAGTTCTTC CASSLGRSSYNEQFF TRBV5-1 . TRBJ2-1 .
TGTGCCAGCAGCGTAGTTGGCGGGAGCCACGAGCAGTACTTC CASSVVGGSHEQYF TRBV9 . TRBJ2-7 TRBD2
TGTGCCAGCAGCTTTACCGGACAGGGCGGTAGGGAAAAACTGTTTTTT CASSFTGQGGREKLFF TRBV7-9 once TRBJ1-4 TRBD1
TGTGCCAGCAGCTGGGGACTAGGGTTAAGGTACAATGAGCAGTTCTTC CASSWGLGLRYNEQFF TRBV5-8 . TRBJ2-1 TRBD2
TGTGCCAGCAGCCAAAATCCGGGGCTTTGGACCTCTGGGGCCAACGTCCTGACTTTC CASSQNPGLWTSGANVLTF TRBV5-6 . TRBJ2-6 .
TGTGCCAGCAGCCAAGATTGGCTAGCCGAGCCCCCATACAATGAGCAGTTCTTC CASSQDWLAEPPYNEQFF TRBV14 . TRBJ2-1 .
TGTGCCAGCAGCCCGGGAGGACTTCCCACAGATACGCAGTATTTT CASSPGGLPTDTQYF TRBV11-3 . TRBJ2-3 TRBD2
TGTGCCAGCAGTTCAGGGTCCGGTAGCAATCAGCCCCAGCATTTT CASSSGSGSNQPQHF TRBV6-5 . TRBJ1-5 .
TGCGCCAGCAGCCCGACTAGCGGGAGGTCTTACGAGCAGTACTTC CASSPTSGRSYEQYF TRBV10-2 . TRBJ2-7 TRBD2
TGTGCCATCAGTGTCAGGACTAGCGGGGGGGACTACAATGAGCAGTTCTTC CAISVRTSGGDYNEQFF TRBV10-3 . TRBJ2-1 TRBD2
TGTGCCAGCAGTGGCCGGGGGATTGTGTCCTACAATGAGCAGTTCTTC CASSGRGIVSYNEQFF TRBV25-1 . TRBJ2-1 .
TGCGCCAGCTTAAACCCGAGCGGGGCAAACACCGGGGAGCTGTTTTTT CASLNPSGANTGELFF TRBV5-1 . TRBJ2-2 TRBD2
TGTGCCAGCAGTAAACTAGCGGGAGTGTCCGAGCAGTACTTC CASSKLAGVSEQYF TRBV6-5 . TRBJ2-7 TRBD2
TGCGCCAGCAGCGCCTCCCTAGGGGACCTTGAAAAACTGTTTTTT CASSASLGDLEKLFF TRBV5-1 . TRBJ1-4 .
TGTGCCAGCAGGGATCGAGGTCCCTACGAGCAGTACTTC CASRDRGPYEQYF TRBV2 . TRBJ2-7 .
TGTGCCAGCAGCCAGAGTTGGCGGGCTACTAATGAAAAACTGTTTTTT CASSQSWRATNEKLFF TRBV4-2 . TRBJ1-4 .
TGTGCCAGCAGCTTAAGGGCGAACACTGAAGCTTTCTTT CASSLRANTEAFF TRBV7-9 . TRBJ1-1 .
TGCAGCGTCTCAGGGGAGAATGGCTACACCTTC CSVSGENGYTF TRBV29-1 . TRBJ1-2 .
TGTGCCAGCTCACTACTTGGACAGATGAGGTCTGAAGCTTTCTTT CASSLLGQMRSEAFF TRBV18 . TRBJ1-1 .
TGTGCCAGCAGCGAGGGGGCGCGAGGAAACACCATATATTTT CASSEGARGNTIYF TRBV9 . TRBJ1-3 TRBD1
TGCGCCAGCAGTGCCCGCCACGGGGTAGGGACTAGCGGTTCTAGCACAGATACGCAGTATTTT CASSARHGVGTSGSSTDTQYF TRBV10-2 . TRBJ2-3 TRBD2
TGTGCCAGCAAACCCCAGCGGGATAGCAATCAGCCCCAGCATTTT CASKPQRDSNQPQHF TRBV25-1 . TRBJ1-5 .
TGTGCCTGTCCTAGGACAGGGGGCTATGGCTACACCTTC CACPRTGGYGYTF TRBV30 . TRBJ1-2 TRBD1
TGCGCCAGCAGCTTGGTTCCAGGATCCAATGAGCAGTTCTTC CASSLVPGSNEQFF TRBV5-1 . TRBJ2-1 .
TGTGCCAGTAGCGTATTTACCGGGACCACGAACACCGGGGAGCTGTTTTTT CASSVFTGTTNTGELFF TRBV19 . TRBJ2-2 .